The source of this TCR beta chain is a study of blood T cell repertoires in COVID-19. The assay was immunoSEQ multiplex PCR, and TCRdb's table has in-frame clones only and misses some. The sample shows 170,000 or so clones, around 80% of them seen only once. Germline V lookup: CDR1 MNHEY, CDR2 SVGAGI. Trimming left V 2 bases short and J 8 bases short, with 7 bases between. This CDR3 has 12 residues. This chain links TRBV6-5 with TRBJ1-3; the D gene is possibly TRBD1 (6 bases). This sequence was found in a man between 70 and 80 years old with active or convalescent COVID-19. Sequencing was performed on peripheral blood. CDR3 DNA: TGTGCCAGCAGTTACGCAGGGGACACCATATATTTT. This translates into CASSYAGDTIYF.